The next 13 T cell receptor beta chains were all read from a single sample in a study of shared clonotypes between healthy human individuals. The protocol was immunoSEQ multiplex PCR, while the TCRdb copy is restricted to in-frame clones and leaves out a portion. The table shows a few million clones, with approximately 92% occurring only once. The sequencing input was naive CD4+ T cells sorted from blood. Subset denoted: CD45RA+ positively selected. These receptors were obtained from a man in his late teens or twenties in good health.

This chain links TRBV28 with TRBJ1-1; D perhaps matches TRBD1 (6 bases). This CDR3 has 17 residues. The V and J ends lost 8 bases and 1 base respectively, with 23 bases between them. CDR1 and CDR2 (germline): MDHEN, SYDVKM. CDR3 coding DNA: TGTGCCAGCTGGGAACTCCCAGGGGTGGGCAAGAACACTGAAGCTTTCTTT. Amino acid sequence: CASWELPGVGKNTEAFF. The variable domain in full, completed from reference TRBV28 and TRBJ1-1, reads DVKVTQSSRYLVKRTGEKVFLECVQDMDHENMFWYRQDPGLGLRLIYFSYDVKMKEKGDIPEGYSVSREKKERFSLILESASTNQTSMYLCASWELPGVGKNTEAFFGQGTRLTVV.

The V and J genes are TRBV10-3 and TRBJ2-7, with a weak D call TRBD2 (5 bases). CDR1 ENHRY and CDR2 SYGVKD come from the germline V gene. The CDR3 spans 15 residues. V gave up 4 bases and J gave up 5 bases, with 18 bases separating them. This CDR3 reads CAISGWERRANEQYF. The CDR3 coding sequence is TGTGCCATCAGTGGCTGGGAGAGGCGTGCCAACGAGCAGTACTTC.

Remarks on this clone: This same CDR3 is encoded by further DNA sequences in the sample. The chain is built from TRBV30 and TRBJ2-3; 7 bases line up with TRBD1. From germline, CDR1 is GTSNPN and CDR2 SVGIG (reference sequence). Unmatched junction bases numbered 9, after V lost 3 bases and J lost 3 bases. This CDR3 has 15 amino acids. For the CDR3, the DNA is TGTGCCTGGAGAAGTTCAGGGGGAGTTACAGATACGCAGTATTTT. As protein: CAWRSSGGVTDTQYF.

The rearrangement uses TRBV27 and TRBJ1-6; D gene unclear. CDR1 and CDR2 (germline): MNHEY, SMNVEV (reference sequence). Deletions cut 2 bases from V and 3 bases from J, with 11 bases between. This CDR3 region has 16 residues. Here the CDR3 DNA reads TGTGCCAGCAGTTTACCCCGGGCAGGCTATAATTCACCCCTCCACTTT. Translation gives CASSLPRAGYNSPLHF.

The chain combines TRBV6-1 with TRBJ2-3, with a tentative D call TRBD2 (6 bases). V was shortened by 4 bases and J by 0 bases, with 14 bases between the two germline ends. The CDR3 covers 16 residues. Germline CDR1 MNHNS, CDR2 SASEGT. The CDR3 is CASSGRRTTSTDTQYF. CDR3 DNA sequence: TGTGCCAGCAGTGGTCGTCGGACTACTAGCACAGATACGCAGTATTTT.

The V and J genes are TRBV6-5 and TRBJ1-2, with a tentative D call TRBD1 (5 bases). V gave up 0 bases and J gave up 4 bases, with 9 bases separating them. This CDR3 comprises 14 residues. Germline CDR1 reads MNHEY; CDR2 reads SVGAGI. CDR3: CASSYSGEGYGYTF. CDR3 DNA sequence: TGTGCCAGCAGTTACTCGGGGGAGGGCTATGGCTACACCTTC.

The rearrangement uses TRBV13 and TRBJ2-1; 9 bases agree with TRBD2. Germline V gene data show CDR1 as PRHDT and CDR2 as FYEKMQ (reference sequence). Losses at the gene ends were 2 bases for V and 5 bases for J; bases not matched to a gene: 7. The length of the CDR3 is 16 residues. CDR3 region: CASSLRRLAGNNEQFF. The CDR3 region has the DNA TGTGCCAGCAGCTTAAGGCGGCTAGCGGGAAACAATGAGCAGTTCTTC.

V usage is TRBV19 and J usage is TRBJ2-1; D is perhaps TRBD1 (6 bases). Trimming removed 4 bases at V and 6 bases at J, with 10 bases between. Germline CDR1 LNHDA, CDR2 SQIVND (reference sequence). The CDR3 loop spans 13 amino acids. The CDR3, as DNA: TGTGCCAGTAGTAGCCCGGACAGCAATGAGCAGTTCTTC. Translated: CASSSPDSNEQFF.

The V and J genes are TRBV10-2 and TRBJ1-3; D call uncertain. Trimming stripped 0 bases from V and 3 bases from J, with 6 bases between. Germline V CDR1 and CDR2: WSHSY, SAAADI. The CDR3 is made up of 14 amino acids. CDR3 amino acids: CASSESTSGNTIYF. Here the CDR3 DNA reads TGCGCCAGCAGTGAGTCGACTAGTGGAAACACCATATATTTT.

The V and J genes are TRBV15 and TRBJ2-7, with D possibly matching TRBD2 (5 bases). Per the germline V gene, CDR1 is LNHNV and CDR2 is YYDKDF (reference sequence). V lost 0 bases and J lost 0, with 6 bases in between. The CDR3 covers 14 residues. CDR3 in DNA: TGTGCCACCAGCAGAGATGACTACTCCTACGAGCAGTACTTC. Its protein is CATSRDDYSYEQYF. The full variable domain, its missing parts supplied by reference TRBV15 and TRBJ2-7, is DAMVIQNPRYQVTQFGKPVTLSCSQTLNHNVMYWYQQKSSQAPKLLFHYYDKDFNNEADTPDNFQSRRPNTSFCFLDIRSPGLGDTAMYLCATSRDDYSYEQYFGPGTRLTVT.

V gene TRBV21-1 combines with J gene TRBJ2-1. TRBV21-1 is flagged as a pseudogene. The CDR3 covers 19 residues. CDR3 coding DNA: TGTGCCAGCAGCATACAACCCCCTGCCTTCTTGCCCAACTCATTTGAGCAGTTCTTC. Protein sequence: CASSIQPPAFLPNSFEQFF.

The gene calls are TRBV7-2 and TRBJ1-2; TRBD1 might be the D (5 bases). V gave up 1 base and J gave up 8 bases, with 14 bases separating them. The germline gives CDR1 SGHTA, CDR2 FQGNSA. The CDR3 has 14 amino acids. This CDR3 reads CASSLERGTGGYTF. DNA for the CDR3: TGTGCCAGCAGCTTAGAAAGGGGTACGGGAGGCTACACCTTC. The full variable domain, in which reference TRBV7-2 and TRBJ1-2 provide the parts outside the CDR3, is GAGVSQSPSNKVTEKGKDVELRCDPISGHTALYWYRQSLGQGLEFLIYFQGNSAPDKSGLPSDRFSAERTGGSVSTLTIQRTQQEDSAVYLCASSLERGTGGYTFGSGTRLTVV.

This rearrangement joins TRBV5-1 to TRBJ2-3; D perhaps matches TRBD2 (5 bases). The CDR3 extends over 13 amino acids. V was cut by 3 bases and J by 4 bases, with 9 bases left in between. Germline values: CDR1 SGHRS, CDR2 YFSETQ. The CDR3 coding sequence is TGCGCCAGCAGCTCCGCTAGCCCAGATACGCAGTATTTT. Its protein product is CASSSASPDTQYF.